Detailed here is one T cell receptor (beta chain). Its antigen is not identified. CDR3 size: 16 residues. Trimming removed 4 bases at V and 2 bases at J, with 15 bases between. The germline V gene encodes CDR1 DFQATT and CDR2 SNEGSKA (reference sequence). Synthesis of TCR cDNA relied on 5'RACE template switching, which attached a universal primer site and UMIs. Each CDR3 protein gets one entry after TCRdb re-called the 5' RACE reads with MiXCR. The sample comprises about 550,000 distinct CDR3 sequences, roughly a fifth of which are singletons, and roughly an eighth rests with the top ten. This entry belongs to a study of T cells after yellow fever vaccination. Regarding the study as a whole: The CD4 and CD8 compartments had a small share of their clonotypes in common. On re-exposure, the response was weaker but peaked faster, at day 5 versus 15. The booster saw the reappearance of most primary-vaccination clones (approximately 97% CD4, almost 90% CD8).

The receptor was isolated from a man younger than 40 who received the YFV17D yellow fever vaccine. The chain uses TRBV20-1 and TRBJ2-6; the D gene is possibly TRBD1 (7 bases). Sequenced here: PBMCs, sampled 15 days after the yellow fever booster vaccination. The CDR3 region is CSAIGGGNAGANVLTF. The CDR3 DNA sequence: TGCAGTGCTATAGGAGGGGGCAATGCTGGGGCCAACGTCCTGACTTTC.